A selection of T cell receptor beta chains follows, all from one sample in a study of CD8 T cells in Susac syndrome. One entry per CDR3 protein, called by TCRdb with MiXCR from the immunoSEQ multiplex PCR reads. The data hold 25,000 to 30,000 distinct CDR3 sequences, with approximately 94% observed a single time. The sample consisted of CD8+ T cells from PBMCs. Receptors originate from a human donor in good health. The CDR3 runs from the conserved cysteine through the conserved F or W. D genes are given only for firm matches. Only some rows state a clone size, as once, few, many or a class for expanded clones.

CDR3: CSARDREPLF
DNA: TGCAGTGCTAGAGATCGGGAGCCCCTCTTT
J: TRBJ1-1
V: TRBV20-1
D: NA
size: NA

CDR3: CSVGGVAGGKGETQYF
DNA: TGCAGCGTTGGAGGCGTAGCGGGGGGCAAAGGAGAGACCCAGTACTTC
J: TRBJ2-5
V: TRBV29-1
D: TRBD2
size: NA

CDR3: CASSPRQGLNQPQHF
DNA: TGTGCCAGCAGTCCCCGACAGGGCCTCAATCAGCCCCAGCATTTT
J: TRBJ1-5
V: TRBV6-2/TRBV6-3
D: TRBD1
size: once

CDR3: CANVGRGDETQYF
DNA: TGCGCCAACGTCGGCAGGGGGGACGAGACCCAGTACTTC
J: TRBJ2-5
V: TRBV4-1
D: NA
size: NA

CDR3: CASSLRQGGSEQYF
DNA: TGTGCCAGCAGTTTACGACAGGGCGGGTCGGAGCAGTACTTC
J: TRBJ2-7
V: TRBV12-3/TRBV12-4
D: TRBD1
size: once

CDR3: CASSVAGTAAYEQYF
DNA: TGTGCCAGCAGCGTAGCCGGGACAGCCGCCTACGAGCAGTACTTC
J: TRBJ2-7
V: TRBV9
D: TRBD1
size: NA

CDR3: CASSPGTDNYGYTF
DNA: TGTGCCAGCAGCCCCGGGACGGATAACTATGGCTACACCTTC
J: TRBJ1-2
V: TRBV6-2/TRBV6-3
D: NA
size: NA

CDR3: CASSLGTGVGYTF
DNA: TGTGCCAGCAGTTTAGGGACAGGGGTAGGCTACACCTTC
J: TRBJ1-2
V: TRBV27
D: TRBD1
size: once

CDR3: CASSPRDWTYEQYF
DNA: TGTGCCAGCAGCCCCCGGGACTGGACCTACGAGCAGTACTTC
J: TRBJ2-7
V: TRBV7-9
D: NA
size: once

CDR3: CASSWDSPGTQYF
DNA: TGTGCCAGCAGCTGGGACTCCCCAGGGACCCAGTACTTC
J: TRBJ2-5
V: TRBV7-2
D: NA
size: NA

CDR3: CASSYQAGGDTEAFF
DNA: TGTGCCAGCAGCTACCAAGCGGGGGGTGACACTGAAGCTTTCTTT
J: TRBJ1-1
V: TRBV5-4
D: NA
size: once

CDR3: CASTGERGRMTPSWGTGELFF
DNA: TGTGCCAGCACTGGCGAGAGGGGGAGAATGACACCCTCTTGGGGCACCGGGGAGCTGTTTTTT
J: TRBJ2-2
V: TRBV11-2
D: NA
size: NA

CDR3: CASSLKGLAGGNEQFF
DNA: TGCGCCAGCAGCTTGAAGGGGTTGGCAGGGGGAAATGAGCAGTTCTTC
J: TRBJ2-1
V: TRBV5-1
D: TRBD1
size: once

CDR3: CASSQGQGKVASGANVLTF
DNA: TGCGCCAGCAGCCAAGGACAGGGTAAAGTTGCTTCTGGGGCCAACGTCCTGACTTTC
J: TRBJ2-6
V: TRBV4-3
D: TRBD1
size: once

CDR3: CASSEARGGRQPQHF
DNA: TGTGCCAGCAGTGAAGCTCGGGGGGGGAGGCAGCCCCAGCATTTT
J: TRBJ1-5
V: TRBV2
D: NA
size: NA

CDR3: CASSLRTSGVGNEQFF
DNA: TGTGCCAGCAGTTTACGGACTAGCGGGGTGGGCAATGAGCAGTTCTTC
J: TRBJ2-1
V: TRBV12-3/TRBV12-4
D: TRBD2
size: NA

CDR3: CASSLLAGGGETQYF
DNA: TGTGCCAGCAGTTTACTAGCGGGGGGGGGAGAGACCCAGTACTTC
J: TRBJ2-5
V: TRBV12-3/TRBV12-4
D: TRBD2
size: NA

CDR3: CASSPWTRESYTF
DNA: TGTGCCAGCAGCCCTTGGACACGGGAAAGCTACACCTTC
J: TRBJ1-2
V: TRBV5-5
D: NA
size: NA

CDR3: CASSLGDSINSPLHF
DNA: TGTGCCAGCAGCTTAGGTGACAGCATTAATTCACCCCTCCACTTT
J: TRBJ1-6
V: TRBV13
D: NA
size: NA

CDR3: CASSPTTGGSSYEQYF
DNA: TGTGCCAGCAGCCCCACGACAGGGGGCAGCTCCTACGAGCAGTACTTC
J: TRBJ2-7
V: TRBV7-9
D: TRBD1
size: NA

CDR3: CASSRQGSNTEAFF
DNA: TGTGCCAGCAGTAGACAGGGGAGTAACACTGAAGCTTTCTTT
J: TRBJ1-1
V: TRBV27
D: TRBD1
size: few

CDR3: CASSFQGDTQYF
DNA: TGTGCCAGCAGTTTTCAGGGAGATACGCAGTATTTT
J: TRBJ2-3
V: TRBV12-3/TRBV12-4
D: NA
size: NA

CDR3: CASSIDRGSYEQYF
DNA: TGTGCCAGCAGCATCGACAGGGGCTCCTACGAGCAGTACTTC
J: TRBJ2-7
V: TRBV7-9
D: TRBD1
size: NA